The entry below describes one T cell receptor beta chain. Its cognate antigen has yet to be identified. No base qualities exist here, and no much larger clone lies one base off it. These data belong to a study of cytomegalovirus exposure and HLA in healthy donors (dated 2017 in TCRdb). Study-level background: In an earlier analysis of 587 of the donors, about 260 Gb of sequence data and 120 million or so unique TCR beta sequences from 180 million or so T cells were reported. Genome-wide SNP genotypes for about 65% of the 666 donors were used in a later genetic analysis, which treated that subset as a discovery cohort. To study patterns of TCR occurrence, a later analysis re-analyzed previously published TCR beta repertoires from around 670 donors and added high-resolution HLA genotyping. The study aimed to test whether cataloging public T cell receptors could reveal signatures of past pathogen exposure. An early release that covered 500 to 800 HLA-typed donors contained about 300 gigabases of sequencing data and 65 million to 100 million unique TCR sequences. The later analysis used no new phenotypic data to find candidate immune exposures, relying instead on TCR beta sequences and their occurrence across donors. Using immunosequencing, the study profiled T cell repertoires from some 670 subjects and related those repertoires to cytomegalovirus serostatus. Both class I and class II loci were covered by HLA typing, at four-digit resolution. The genetic ancestry cluster associated with self-reported Caucasian donors included 81% of the roughly 380 genotyped donors. Four or five DR-DQ haplotypes were handled as single units for association and clustering, since linkage in the cohort was strong. In an earlier analysis of roughly 540 of the donors, high-throughput TCR beta sequencing was used to judge whether each TCR beta V gene segment behaved as functional or pseudogenic. Donor age, sex, ethnicity and CMV serostatus were compiled alongside the repertoire data. Besides the first cohort of roughly 660 subjects, a separate validation cohort made up of over 100 different subjects was used. Typing coverage differed by locus: A, B, C, DRB1 and DQB1 were typed in about 620-640 donors, DQA1 in about 550, DPA1 in around 610, and DPB1 in roughly 450. Among about 400 genotyped donors of the cohort, an average of around 240,000 unique TCR beta nucleotide sequences was sequenced per donor, of which approximately 19% were non-productive. To predict cytomegalovirus infection status, the study combined high-throughput TCR immunosequencing, statistical association of individual TCRs with disease status, and machine learning. All discovery cohort repertoires had been generated using a single sequencing platform. General conclusions and limits of the study: Linkage disequilibrium might explain the correlated functional status among segregating V segments, but an unknown experimental factor could not be excluded. In vitro tests confirmed that a few of the cytomegalovirus-associated TCR beta chains recognize cytomegalovirus antigens. The authors suggested that the approach could potentially be extended to other disease states and immunological phenotypes. A cluster of highly shared sequence variants was judged likely to be a technical artifact of the sequencing pipeline. In an earlier analysis of around 500 of the donors, most TCR beta V segments appeared in productive rearrangements about 90% or about 30% of the time, broadly matching IMGT annotations. Assigning TCR associations to individual alleles was difficult when HLA alleles, especially DR and DQ, strongly co-occurred. V-gene and J-gene trimming of TCR beta chains was associated with a missense DCLRE1C variant in a later genetic analysis, and the association was replicated in an independent cohort. Some 15 rarely observed V segments, including chromosome 9 orphons, were excluded from the earlier analysis of just under 600 of the donors because counts were too low. This cohort had only TCR beta chains sequenced, and the lack of alpha or paired-chain data limited which features could be detected. Cytomegalovirus status was reported to be diagnosed by the classifier with high specificity and sensitivity in both the original and validation cohorts. Roughly uniform sequencing depth across donors was assumed in presence/absence analyses, although this assumption may not hold. A later analysis found that HLA-associated TCR beta chains were more clonally expanded and had lower generation probabilities than equally common non-associated chains. A further reported finding was that TCR beta sequences accurately predicted the HLA-A and HLA-B alleles for most subjects in the first cohort. According to a later genetic analysis, donors in an Asian-associated ancestry cluster had fewer N-insertions in productive TCRs than the approximately 650-donor mean. HLA typing was unavailable for some donors at each locus, so association tests used only the typed subset. In a later analysis, the rate of TCR association differed among HLA loci, with DRB1 alleles having the most associated TCRs and HLA-C alleles having the fewest. A total of about 180 TCR beta chains were listed by the study as associated with cytomegalovirus. Most CMV-associated TCR beta chains appeared to be HLA-restricted in a later analysis, and the HLA associations seemed to be driven largely by CMV exposure. While some public TCRs were present in many individuals, most TCR sequences turned up only very rarely across donors. CMV serostatus was the only immune exposure information available for the cohort. A later analysis associated 15,000 to 20,000 TCR beta sequences with specific HLA alleles at a false discovery rate of 0.05. According to a later analysis, parvovirus B19, influenza, CMV and Epstein-Barr virus appeared linked to several top co-occurrence clusters.

The cohort comprised approximately 700 healthy bone marrow donors. All cohort members were sampled while nominally healthy, although unrecorded immune exposures were likely present. The donor was CMV seropositive and belonged to the group of about 290 seropositive cohort members. A peripheral blood sample was provided by each donor, and peripheral blood mononuclear cells were used for TCR beta sequencing. The Qiagen DNeasy Blood Extraction Kit was used to extract genomic DNA from the blood cell samples. The library relied on the immunoSEQ multiplex PCR assay. For the multiplex PCR, a mixture combining 60 forward primers for TCR Vbeta segments and 13 reverse primers for TCR Jbeta segments was used. The CDR3 region of rearranged TCR beta genes was amplified from genomic DNA by a multiplex PCR assay. The Illumina HiSeq System was used to sequence the amplified TCR beta libraries as 87-base-pair reads. The original pipeline was this. A later analysis counted about 76 million unique TCR beta chains across the approximately 700 repertoires, and some 11 million of these chains were shared by at least two donors. To remove PCR and sequencing errors, raw reads were error-corrected and collapsed into unique sequences using a nearest-neighbor algorithm that merged closely related sequences. V, D and J gene segments were assigned by aligning CDR3 sequences to IMGT reference sequences. Each retained sequence needed at least a six-nucleotide match to both a V gene segment and a J gene segment. Rearrangements were classified as productive when the CDR3 lacked stop codons and remained in frame with V and J, and all other rearrangements were classified as non-productive. CDR3 was defined by IMGT convention, running from the second conserved V-encoded cysteine to the conserved J-encoded phenylalanine. The earlier analysis of some 580 of the donors excluded any sequence lacking an unambiguous match to a single V gene segment. An earlier analysis of over 450 of the donors classified V segments as functional when productive rearrangements were above 56.7% and as segregating when the standard deviation between donors was above 5%. A statistical classification framework was built to diagnose cytomegalovirus status from the catalog of TCR beta chain sequences. In a later analysis, TCR nucleotide sequences were compared against IMGT/GENE-DB human TR gene sequences so that V and J genes could be assigned. Using the TCRdist pipeline, a later analysis assigned CDR3 sequences along with most-parsimonious VDJ recombination scenarios. In a later analysis, each TCR beta chain was defined by its CDR3 amino acid sequence together with its V-gene family, and reads without a unique V-gene family were excluded. As a way to deal with suspected cross-contamination and a sequencing artifact, a later analysis dropped 450 to 600 nucleotide sequences that were highly shared and had low generation probability. A later analysis calculated a clonal expansion index for each public chain from normalized within-repertoire ranks of inferred template counts. In a later analysis, generation probabilities were computed with a VDJ recombination model fitted to out-of-frame rearrangements, and the resulting probabilities were checked against IGoR. In a later analysis, TCR-TCR, TCR-HLA and TCR-CMV co-occurrence was scored with hypergeometric tests, and a repertoire-size bias correction was applied to TCR pairs. A later analysis estimated false discovery rates by permuting HLA or CMV assignments 20 times. In a later analysis, co-occurring TCRs were grouped with DBSCAN, and TCRdist sequence similarity was added when clustering was performed within HLA-allele-positive subsets. Repertoires with fewer than 30,000 or more than 120,000 public chains, plus five repertoires with anomalous nucleotide sharing, were excluded from co-occurrence clustering. TCRdb stores this immuneACCESS table with in-frame sequences only. Part of the clones is absent; in the studies checked, under half of the shortfall reflects unresolved V genes, and no reason is known for the rest. V and J calls and clone size are those listed in that table; D and trimming were worked out from the DNA. The sample has approximately 190,000 clones on record, about four fifths of them singletons. Over 2% of the sample comes from the top ten.

Material for sequencing was PBMCs. This clonotype was sampled from a woman aged 45-65 years in good health and CMV-seropositive.

CDR3 protein: CASSSPPEDRVGYTF. The bases read TGTGCCAGCAGTTCCCCACCCGAGGACAGGGTCGGCTACACCTTC. The chain is assembled from TRBV6-6 and TRBJ1-2, and 8 junctional nucleotides match TRBD1. V loses 4 bases at its end and J loses 8 bases; junction bases beyond the gene matches: 12. Measured from the cysteine to the phenylalanine, the CDR3 is 15 residues long. Only the CDR3 part of the read is kept: 45 bases, read in frame from the first base. CDR1 and CDR2, per the germline V gene (reference sequence), are MNHNY and SVGAGI.